Reported below is one T cell receptor (beta chain). Its antigen is undetermined. Other nucleotide sequences from this sample produce the same CDR3. The CDR3 has 14 amino acids. The germline V gene encodes CDR1 ENHRY and CDR2 SYGVKD. The V end lost 0 bases, the J end lost 4 bases, and 9 bases lay between the germline ends. Researchers ran the PCR with 60 Vbeta and 13 Jbeta primers. In the source study's methods: Roughly 81 million unique TCR beta chains, roughly 11 million shared, were counted in a later analysis. Repertoires were generated with immunoSEQ multiplex PCR, while TCRdb's copy carries only in-frame clones and drops some. V, J and clone size are taken as reported in that table, and D and trimming were inferred from the DNA itself. The profile shows some 91,000 clones, more than 55% of them singletons. This sample is drawn from a study of cytomegalovirus exposure and HLA in healthy donors. Findings of the study overall: TCR beta sequences reportedly predicted most subjects' HLA-A and HLA-B alleles accurately. Most observed TCR sequences were rare, whereas some public TCRs were detected in many donors. It was assumed in the presence/absence analyses that sequencing depth was roughly uniform across donors.

This chain links TRBV10-3 with TRBJ1-1; D possibly corresponds to TRBD1 (5 bases). This receptor was identified in a human donor in good health. Sequencing was performed on PBMCs. The CDR3 region has the DNA TGTGCCATCAGTGAGTCGCAGGGTTCCACTGAAGCTTTCTTT. It translates to CAISESQGSTEAFF.